Below, 15 T cell receptor beta chains from the same sample are listed, as sequenced in a study of identical twins. TCRdb itself ran the 5' RACE reads through MiXCR, one entry per CDR3 protein. The sample holds about 220,000 distinct CDR3 sequences; around 8% are singletons and the top ten take around 2.1%. These same records also appear under a second study, on yellow fever vaccine responses in identical twins.

The sample taken for sequencing was memory (CD45RO+) T cells sorted from blood. These receptors were collected from a woman aged 18 to 35 in good health.

J is TRBJ2-7 and V is TRBV4-3, with 10 bases fitting TRBD1. The germline CDR1 and CDR2 sequences are LGHNA and YSLEER. J lost 6 bases, V lost 0 bases, and 2 bases had no gene match. This CDR3 is built from 14 residues. CDR3 sequence: CASSQDGTGAEQYF. The CDR3 DNA sequence: TGCGCCAGCAGCCAAGATGGGACAGGGGCCGAGCAGTACTTC.

This clonotype was detected many times. The rearrangement joins TRBV7-2 to TRBJ2-3; possibly TRBD1 for D (5 bases). Per the germline V gene, CDR1 is SGHTA and CDR2 is FQGNSA. Trimming cost V 5 bases and J 1 base, with 19 bases left between them. The CDR3 spans 17 residues. Written as DNA, the CDR3 is TGTGCCAGCAGCCGACCTTCAGGGTTTGTAGGCACAGATACGCAGTATTTT. Its translation: CASSRPSGFVGTDTQYF.

The chain employs TRBV13 and TRBJ1-1; the match to TRBD1 covers 8 bases. Trimming at V came to 6 bases and at J to 5 bases, leaving 8 bases not matched to a gene. The CDR3 consists of 14 residues. Germline CDR1 PRHDT, CDR2 FYEKMQ (reference sequence). The CDR3 sequence is CASRPTGGGTEAFF. Here the CDR3 DNA reads TGTGCCAGCAGGCCTACAGGGGGAGGGACTGAAGCTTTCTTT.

This clonotype was seen more than once but under ten times. The V gene is TRBV6-1, the J gene TRBJ2-1; D not resolved. Looked up from germline, CDR1 is MNHNS and CDR2 is SASEGT. The CDR3 length is 13 residues. V shed 6 bases and J shed 9 bases, with 15 bases lying between them. CDR3 protein: CASRPNRQVEQFF. CDR3 bases: TGTGCCAGCAGGCCAAATCGGCAGGTTGAGCAGTTCTTC.

This clonotype came up many times. The chain has TRBV7-8 and TRBJ2-5, with D hard to call. CDR1 is SGHVS and CDR2 is FQNEAQ in the germline V gene. This CDR3 is 13 amino acids long. V was shortened by 7 bases and J by 0 bases, with 9 bases between the two germline ends. CDR3 amino acids: CASTIGNQETQYF. Written as DNA, the CDR3 is TGTGCCAGCACGATCGGTAACCAAGAGACCCAGTACTTC.

The chain recombines TRBV28 with TRBJ2-7, with TRBD2 matching over 9 bases. The V gene end was trimmed by 3 bases and the J gene end by 5 bases; junction bases not matched to a gene: 8. Germline V gives CDR1 MDHEN, CDR2 SYDVKM. The CDR3 sequence is 15 residues long. CDR3 amino acids: CASSFSRAGGNEQYF. CDR3 in DNA: TGTGCCAGCAGTTTTTCTCGGGCGGGGGGGAACGAGCAGTACTTC. Full variable domain (missing parts from reference TRBV28 and TRBJ2-7): DVKVTQSSRYLVKRTGEKVFLECVQDMDHENMFWYRQDPGLGLRLIYFSYDVKMKEKGDIPEGYSVSREKKERFSLILESASTNQTSMYLCASSFSRAGGNEQYFGPGTRLTVT.

This clonotype has ten or more counts. The genes are TRBV11-1 and TRBJ1-5, with D unclear. The CDR3 runs 18 residues. V was cut by 0 bases and J by 2 bases, with 17 bases left in between. Germline lookup yields CDR1 SGHAT and CDR2 FQDESV (reference sequence). CDR3 loop: CASSLAGPTESGNQPQHF. For the CDR3, the DNA is TGTGCCAGCAGCTTAGCCGGGCCCACTGAGTCGGGCAATCAGCCCCAGCATTTT.

This clonotype occurred many times. This sequence joins TRBV25-1 and TRBJ1-2; 7 bases line up with TRBD1. J was trimmed by 7 bases and V by 2 bases; bases with no gene match: 13. The CDR3 is made up of 16 amino acids. Germline loops: CDR1 MGHDK, CDR2 SYGVNS. For the CDR3, the DNA is TGTGCCAGCAGTGAAAACAGGGGAAGAAGTGACGGTGGCTACACCTTC. Translation: CASSENRGRSDGGYTF.

The chain couples TRBV3-1 to TRBJ2-3, with TRBD1 matching over 12 bases. CDR3 size: 16 residues. V was clipped by 2 bases and J by 5 bases; unmatched bases: 5. Germline assignment: CDR1 LGHDT and CDR2 YNNKEL (reference sequence). CDR3 bases: TGTGCCAGCAGCCAACCCCGGGACAGGGGGCAAGATACGCAGTATTTT. Translation gives CASSQPRDRGQDTQYF.

The rearrangement joins TRBV19 to TRBJ2-1; tentatively, D is TRBD1 (6 bases). V was clipped by 3 bases and J by 3 bases, with 15 bases between them. Germline CDR1 and CDR2: LNHDA and SQIVND (reference sequence). This CDR3 is 16 amino acids long. CDR3 residues: CASSITLTGGYNEQFF. The CDR3 nucleotides read TGTGCCAGTAGTATTACCTTGACAGGAGGCTACAATGAGCAGTTCTTC.

This clonotype came up many times. This chain joins TRBV4-1 and TRBJ2-1; TRBD1 is a possible D gene (6 bases). Germline CDR1 and CDR2: MGHRA and YSYEKL. This CDR3 has 17 amino acids. Trimming cost V 0 bases and J 7 bases, with 19 bases left between them. Here the CDR3 reads CASSQDWGQGSRNEQFF. CDR3 coding DNA: TGCGCCAGCAGCCAAGATTGGGGGCAGGGGAGCCGGAATGAGCAGTTCTTC.

V is TRBV11-2 and J is TRBJ1-6, with 10 bases lining up with TRBD1. The CDR3 extends over 16 amino acids. V shed 5 bases and J 10 bases; nucleotides not matched to a gene: 11. The germline V gene has CDR1 SGHAT and CDR2 FQNNGV. The CDR3 reads CASSPTLTGGRSPLHF. DNA of the CDR3: TGTGCCAGCAGCCCCACCCTGACAGGGGGCCGATCACCCCTCCACTTT.

This clonotype was counted at least ten times. The V gene is TRBV28, the J gene TRBJ2-2, with 10 bases lining up with TRBD2. With V trimmed by 5 bases and J by 6 bases, 6 bases remained unmatched. Germline CDR1 and CDR2: MDHEN and SYDVKM. CDR3 length equals 15 residues. The CDR3 DNA reads TGTGCCAGCAGTCGTACTAGCGGGAAACCCGGGGAGCTGTTTTTT. Protein: CASSRTSGKPGELFF.

This chain joins TRBV2 and TRBJ2-7; perhaps TRBD2 as D (6 bases). This CDR3 has 13 amino acids. Per the germline V gene, CDR1 is SNHLY and CDR2 is FYNNEI. V was cut by 6 bases and J by 9 bases, with 18 bases left in between. In nucleotides, the CDR3 is TGTGCCAGCAGGGCCCTTAGCGGCAGGGCGCAGTACTTC. Its protein is CASRALSGRAQYF. Full variable domain (remainder filled in from reference TRBV2 and TRBJ2-7): EPEVTQTPSHQVTQMGQEVILRCVPISNHLYFYWYRQILGQKVEFLVSFYNNEISEKSEIFDDQFSVERPDGSNFTLKIRSTKLEDSAMYFCASRALSGRAQYFGPGTRLTVT.

This clonotype has at least ten counts. V gene TRBV11-2 combines with J gene TRBJ2-3, with 8 bases that match TRBD2. The V gene end was trimmed by 3 bases and the J gene end by 2 bases; junction bases not matched to a gene: 4. Germline values: CDR1 SGHAT, CDR2 FQNNGV. The length of the CDR3 is 15 residues. CDR3 sequence: CASSFDGRATDTQYF. The CDR3 coding sequence is TGTGCCAGCAGCTTTGACGGGAGGGCCACAGATACGCAGTATTTT. The complete variable domain, with remaining parts taken from reference TRBV11-2 and TRBJ2-3, reads EAGVAQSPRYKIIEKRQSVAFWCNPISGHATLYWYQQILGQGPKLLIQFQNNGVVDDSQLPKDRFSAERLKGVDSTLKIQPAKLEDSAVYLCASSFDGRATDTQYFGPGTRLTVL.